This TCR beta chain is from a study of cytomegalovirus exposure and HLA in healthy donors. General study points: Later analysis identified several of the most significant clusters that appeared linked to common viral pathogens. Earlier results showed most TCR beta V segments being productive about 87% or about 30% of the time.

The PCR ran on 60 Vbeta and 13 Jbeta primers. Clones were sequenced by immunoSEQ multiplex PCR, and TCRdb holds only the in-frame ones, with some missing. The sample lists under 140,000 clones, 65% to 85% occurring once. Worth noting for this clone: What it binds is unknown.

This CDR3 has 12 amino acids. With 4 bases removed from V and 0 bases from J, the gap between germline ends came to 3 bases. In germline, CDR1 is SEHNR, CDR2 FQNEAQ (reference sequence). This TCR came from a man aged 30 to 45 in good health and CMV-seropositive. The J gene is TRBJ1-1, the V gene TRBV7-9; D gene unclear. The specimen was PBMCs. DNA for the CDR3: TGTGCCAGCAGCTCAATGAACACTGAAGCTTTCTTT. It is translated as CASSSMNTEAFF.